A selection of T cell receptor beta chains follows, all from one sample in a study of blood T cell repertoires in COVID-19. Profiled with immunoSEQ multiplex PCR; TCRdb holds only in-frame clones, not every one. The table shows 140,000 or so clones, with approximately 87% occurring only once. The sample consisted of peripheral blood. The receptors stem from a man aged 45-65 years who had recovered from COVID-19. CDR3s include the opening cysteine and the closing phenylalanine or tryptophan. A D gene is named only where the DNA matches it firmly. Clone size, where shown, is once, few, many, or a class for clones that have expanded.

v_gene	j_gene	abundance	d_gene	CDR3aa	CDR3nt
TRBV4-2	TRBJ1-5	NA	NA	CASSLGEGGNQPQHF	TGTGCCAGCAGTTTGGGAGAGGGAGGCAATCAGCCCCAGCATTTT
TRBV7-2	TRBJ1-1	NA	TRBD1	CASSRNRGREALNTEAFF	TGTGCCAGCAGCAGAAACAGGGGGCGCGAAGCACTGAACACTGAAGCTTTCTTT
TRBV30	TRBJ1-4	once	NA	CAWSAMTNEKLFF	TGTGCCTGGAGTGCCATGACTAATGAAAAACTGTTTTTT
TRBV11-2	TRBJ2-1	once	TRBD1	CASSRSRGQIFDEQFF	TGTGCCAGCAGCCGATCGAGGGGACAGATCTTCGATGAGCAGTTCTTC
TRBV7-9	TRBJ1-5	NA	NA	CASSSERQPQHF	TGTGCCAGCAGCAGCGAGCGGCAGCCCCAGCATTTT
TRBV4-1	TRBJ1-2	NA	NA	CASSQETGLWVRGYTF	TGCGCCAGCAGCCAAGAAACAGGGCTTTGGGTACGTGGCTACACCTTC
TRBV12-3/TRBV12-4	TRBJ2-7	NA	TRBD1	CASSFSGGREQYF	TGTGCCAGCAGTTTTTCAGGGGGCAGGGAGCAGTACTTC
TRBV5-8	TRBJ2-3	NA	NA	CASSFRGGLTSTDTQYF	TGTGCCAGCAGCTTCCGTGGGGGCCTCACTAGCACAGATACGCAGTATTTT
TRBV28	TRBJ2-3	NA	NA	CASNSATPAFDTQYF	TGTGCCAGCAACTCAGCGACGCCCGCGTTCGATACGCAGTATTTT
TRBV4-3	TRBJ1-2	NA	TRBD1	CASSQDGRARGREFDYGYTF	TGCGCCAGCAGCCAAGATGGAAGGGCCAGGGGGCGCGAATTCGACTATGGCTACACCTTC
TRBV10-2	TRBJ2-5	NA	TRBD2	CASSDVLAGGGETQYF	TGCGCCAGCAGTGACGTCCTAGCGGGGGGTGGAGAGACCCAGTACTTC
TRBV19	TRBJ2-3	NA	TRBD2	CASKKRGGRLASDTQYF	TGTGCCAGTAAGAAGCGGGGGGGCCGTTTGGCGTCAGATACGCAGTATTTT
TRBV18	TRBJ1-4	NA	NA	CASSLRQGGTNEKLFF	TGTGCCAGCTCACTACGACAAGGAGGGACTAATGAAAAACTGTTTTTT
TRBV11-2	TRBJ2-1	NA	TRBD1	CASSPRGQAPGEQFF	TGTGCCAGCAGCCCTCGAGGACAGGCCCCGGGTGAGCAGTTCTTC
TRBV29-1	TRBJ1-2	NA	NA	CSVDGQKSGDRTNYGYTF	TGCAGCGTTGATGGTCAGAAGTCGGGGGATCGGACTAACTATGGCTACACCTTC
TRBV6-5	TRBJ2-2	few	TRBD1	CATGYLPGQGIGELFF	TGTGCCACCGGTTACCTTCCGGGACAGGGGATCGGGGAGCTGTTTTTT
TRBV2	TRBJ2-7	NA	TRBD1	CASEQTEGARVYEQYF	TGTGCCAGCGAACAAACAGAGGGGGCGCGTGTCTACGAGCAGTACTTC
TRBV7-9	TRBJ2-2	NA	NA	CASSLVGGANGELFF	TGTGCCAGCAGCTTAGTAGGAGGAGCTAACGGGGAGCTGTTTTTT
TRBV7-2	TRBJ2-3	NA	TRBD2	CASSLVTSGGRKTDTQYF	TGTGCCAGCAGCTTAGTGACTAGCGGGGGGAGAAAGACAGATACGCAGTATTTT
TRBV4-3	TRBJ1-2	NA	TRBD1	CASSSRQGADYGYTF	TGCGCCAGCAGCTCCAGACAGGGGGCTGACTATGGCTACACCTTC
TRBV3-1/TRBV3-2	TRBJ1-1	NA	NA	CATSIGGRTEAFF	TGTGCCACCTCGATCGGGGGGAGGACTGAAGCTTTCTTT
TRBV5-1	TRBJ2-7	NA	TRBD1	CASSETGGNTYEQYF	TGCGCCAGCAGCGAGACAGGGGGCAATACCTACGAGCAGTACTTC
TRBV5-1	TRBJ1-1	NA	NA	CASSLGGGLNTEAFF	TGCGCCAGCAGCTTGGGAGGGGGATTGAACACTGAAGCTTTCTTT
TRBV6-5	TRBJ2-3	NA	NA	CASSYSIAQGGDTQYF	TGTGCCAGCAGTTACTCGATTGCCCAGGGTGGGGATACGCAGTATTTT
TRBV10-3	TRBJ1-1	NA	NA	CAISGEAGHTEAFF	TGTGCCATCAGTGGGGAGGCAGGGCACACTGAAGCTTTCTTT
TRBV12-3/TRBV12-4	TRBJ2-1	NA	NA	CASSPVSDEQFF	TGTGCCAGCAGTCCAGTCTCCGATGAGCAGTTCTTC
TRBV2	TRBJ1-6	NA	NA	CASSDAGGSDSPLHF	TGTGCCAGCAGTGACGCCGGGGGGAGTGATTCACCCCTCCACTTT
TRBV18	TRBJ2-3	NA	NA	CASSPLADTQYF	TGTGCCAGCTCACCACTCGCAGATACGCAGTATTTT
TRBV24-1	TRBJ2-1	NA	TRBD1	CATSASGQGHNEQFF	TGTGCCACCAGTGCTTCCGGACAGGGCCACAATGAGCAGTTCTTC
TRBV4-1	TRBJ1-1	NA	TRBD1	CASSHTGGNTEAFF	TGCGCCAGCAGCCACACAGGGGGCAACACTGAAGCTTTCTTT
TRBV3-1/TRBV3-2	TRBJ2-1	once	TRBD2	CASSQEHSGVLSYNEQFF	TGTGCCAGCAGCCAAGAGCATAGCGGGGTCCTATCCTACAATGAGCAGTTCTTC
TRBV27	TRBJ2-7	NA	NA	CASSLELAGTYEQYF	TGTGCCAGCAGTTTAGAGTTGGCAGGAACCTACGAGCAGTACTTC
TRBV18	TRBJ1-2	once	TRBD1	CASSPRDGQGVSYTF	TGTGCCAGCTCACCCCGTGACGGACAGGGGGTAAGCTACACCTTC